This paragraph covers one TCR beta chain sequence. Its specificity is unknown. Trimming cost V 4 bases and J 6 bases, with 16 bases left between them. This CDR3 spans 15 amino acids. Germline-derived CDR1 and CDR2 are SGDLS and YYNGEE. Patients had resection in Japan or China between the mid-2010s and the late 2010s. H&E slides confirmed each diagnosis, reviewed by two pathologists independently. This sample was taken from a study of immune evolution from preneoplasia to lung adenocarcinoma. Study-wide results and limits: Later-stage lesions seemingly showed higher T cell density and diversity than normal lung.

Repertoires were generated with immunoSEQ multiplex PCR, while TCRdb's copy carries only in-frame clones and drops some. The sample includes 2,500 to 3,500 clones, about 80% of them seen just once. Sequencing was performed on FFPE adjacent normal lung tissue. V and J are TRBV9 and TRBJ1-4; D remains unclear. The receptor was derived from a person aged 65-85 years with lung adenocarcinoma. CDR3 sequence: CASSLNTNDDEKLFF. The CDR3 nucleotides are TGTGCCAGCAGCTTGAACACCAACGACGATGAAAAACTGTTTTTT. Complete variable domain (other parts from reference TRBV9 and TRBJ1-4): DSGVTQTPKHLITATGQRVTLRCSPRSGDLSVYWYQQSLDQGLQFLIQYYNGEERAKGNILERFSAQQFPDLHSELNLSSLELGDSALYFCASSLNTNDDEKLFFGSGTQLSVL.